A selection of T cell receptor beta chains follows, all from one sample in a study of OX40 agonist ivuxolimab in advanced cancers. Here immunoSEQ multiplex PCR was the method, and the copy in TCRdb shows in-frame clones only, minus some. The data show tens of thousands of clones, 80% to 90% seen once. The sequences come from CD4+ or CD8+ T cells sorted from blood, collected in a trial of the OX40 agonist ivuxolimab. The receptors were sampled from an adult with an advanced solid tumor such as melanoma, head and neck, liver or kidney cancer. Each CDR3 is given without its conserved first and last residue.

V	J	CDR3
TRBV28	TRBJ2-5	ASSPMRWTVYQETQY
TRBV5-5	TRBJ1-5	ASSWGTSNQPQH
TRBV7-9	TRBJ1-5	ASSLDRGITQH
TRBV28	TRBJ2-3	ASSPPSTDTQY
TRBV10-1	TRBJ2-3	ASSEARTFGAQY
TRBV10-3	TRBJ2-3	ATSGDADTQY
TRBV9	TRBJ2-5	ASSALRTPQETQY
TRBV7-9	TRBJ1-1	ASSPMGQGVGAF
TRBV5-6	TRBJ2-6	ASSLQLAGANVLT
TRBV10-3	TRBJ1-5	AISAGRENQPQH
TRBV6-6	TRBJ2-7	ASRGREHYEQY
TRBV29-1	TRBJ2-5	SFYLRNQETQY
TRBV11-2	TRBJ2-2	ASKPLGGVNTGELF
TRBV5-4	TRBJ2-3	ASSLGTSGGADTQY
TRBV7-6	TRBJ1-1	ASSLGPGKNTEAF
TRBV5-1	TRBJ1-5	ASSYGTENQPQH
TRBV29-1	TRBJ2-7	SASTGERYEQY
TRBV6-5	TRBJ2-5	ASSYSRGVETQY
TRBV5-8	TRBJ1-5	ASSFLRQPQH
TRBV14	TRBJ2-1	ASSQGGSTMSQF
TRBV28	TRBJ1-4	ASSLWGRINEKLF
TRBV7-9	TRBJ1-6	ASAGTGPSPLH
TRBV18	TRBJ2-1	ASSPGTWGIFNEQF
TRBV5-6	TRBJ2-3	ASSLRTSRTDTQY
TRBV19	TRBJ1-3	ASSIPRERNTIY
TRBV7-6	TRBJ1-3	ASSLEGGHPSGNTIY
TRBV7-9	TRBJ2-2	APEANTGELF
TRBV5-6	TRBJ1-2	ASSLGQGVGGYT
TRBV18	TRBJ2-1	ASSPLGLAGVYNEQF
TRBV6-6	TRBJ2-1	ASRGQVAYNEQF
TRBV9	TRBJ1-4	ASSVKGGNEKLF
TRBV28	TRBJ1-2	ASTLPPGAGGYT
TRBV7-2	TRBJ2-1	ASSLTTTSGSYNEQF
TRBV5-4	TRBJ2-3	ASSLRGGNTDTQY
TRBV6-5	TRBJ2-1	ASALAGFNNEQF
TRBV18	TRBJ1-4	ASSPAGGAELF
TRBV27	TRBJ2-7	ASSFTSGSSYEQY
TRBV5-4	TRBJ2-5	ASSFATSGLGQETQY
TRBV5-4	TRBJ1-2	ASSLPGLNYGYT
TRBV7-8	TRBJ2-1	ASSARRTGRVNNEQF
TRBV29-1	TRBJ2-3	SVRSHTDTQY
TRBV2	TRBJ1-4	ASSQGTGGEKLF
TRBV14	TRBJ1-1	ASSRADLAAF
TRBV7-6	TRBJ1-5	ASSSGTGVNQPQH
TRBV5-1	TRBJ2-2	ASKPGTSNTGELF
TRBV6-5	TRBJ1-6	ASSGTENSPLH
TRBV7-8	TRBJ2-5	ASSPVGGGPQETQY
TRBV11-3	TRBJ2-1	ASSLETSGRGFYNEQF
TRBV6-1	TRBJ2-7	ASSGPISYEQY
TRBV4-1	TRBJ1-2	ASSLRGSGYT
TRBV25-1	TRBJ2-1	ASSEFRAGNEQF
TRBV19	TRBJ1-6	ASSMRGSSMRNSPLH
TRBV19	TRBJ1-1	ASSMNRVNTEAF